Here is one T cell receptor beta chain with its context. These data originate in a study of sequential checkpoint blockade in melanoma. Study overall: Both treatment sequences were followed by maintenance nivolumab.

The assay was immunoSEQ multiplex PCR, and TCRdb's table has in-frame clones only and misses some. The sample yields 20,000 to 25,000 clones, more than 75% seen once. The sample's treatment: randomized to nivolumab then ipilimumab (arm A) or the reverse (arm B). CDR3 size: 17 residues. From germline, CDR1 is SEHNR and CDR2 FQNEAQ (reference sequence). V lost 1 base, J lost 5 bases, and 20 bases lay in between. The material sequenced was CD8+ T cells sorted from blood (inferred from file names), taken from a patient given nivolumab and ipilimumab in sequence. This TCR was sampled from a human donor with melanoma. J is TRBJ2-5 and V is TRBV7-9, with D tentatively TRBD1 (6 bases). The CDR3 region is CASSLVLGAPYLETQYF. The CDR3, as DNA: TGTGCCAGCAGCTTAGTGCTGGGGGCGCCATATTTGGAGACCCAGTACTTC.